This is a list of T cell receptor beta chains from one sample in a study of T cells after yellow fever vaccination. TCRdb re-analysed the 5' RACE reads in MiXCR, keeping a single row per CDR3 protein. The sample holds about 230,000 distinct CDR3 sequences; approximately 6.3% are singletons and the top ten take 1% to 1.2%. Here the sequenced sample was CD4+ T cells sorted from PBMCs, taken on the day of the yellow fever booster vaccination. The receptors were sampled from a man aged 25-45 years who received the YFV17D yellow fever vaccine. Both conserved end residues are part of each CDR3. The D gene is left open where the match is weak. Clone size is given for some rows only: seen once, a few or many times, or a class if the clone is expanded.

d_call: .; clone_size: few; v_call: TRBV5-8; j_call: TRBJ2-1; cdr3_nt: TGTGCCAGCAGCCCGGGACCTTCCGGAAAGTTCTTC; cdr3_aa: CASSPGPSGKFF
d_call: .; clone_size: .; v_call: TRBV15; j_call: TRBJ1-1; cdr3_nt: TGTGCCACCAGCAGAGAGAGGAGGGCTGAAGCTTTCTTT; cdr3_aa: CATSRERRAEAFF
d_call: TRBD1; clone_size: .; v_call: TRBV9; j_call: TRBJ2-1; cdr3_nt: TGTGCCAGCAGCGCCATACAGAGGGGACAGAGCTCCTACAATGAGCAGTTCTTC; cdr3_aa: CASSAIQRGQSSYNEQFF
d_call: .; clone_size: many; v_call: TRBV14; j_call: TRBJ2-1; cdr3_nt: TGTGCCAGCAGCCAAGCTGGGGGCTACAATGAGCAGTTCTTC; cdr3_aa: CASSQAGGYNEQFF
d_call: TRBD2; clone_size: .; v_call: TRBV7-2; j_call: TRBJ2-3; cdr3_nt: TGTGCCAGCAGCAGGGGGGCTAGCGGGAGCCCTAGCACAGATACGCAGTATTTT; cdr3_aa: CASSRGASGSPSTDTQYF
d_call: .; clone_size: few; v_call: TRBV11-2; j_call: TRBJ2-7; cdr3_nt: TGTGCCAGCAGCGGCAACACCGGGACGTTATACGAGCAGTACTTC; cdr3_aa: CASSGNTGTLYEQYF
d_call: TRBD2; clone_size: few; v_call: TRBV7-8; j_call: TRBJ2-1; cdr3_nt: TGTGCCAGCAGCTTAGTTGGGGGCGGGAGGTCTCGTTACAATGAGCAGTTCTTC; cdr3_aa: CASSLVGGGRSRYNEQFF
d_call: TRBD2; clone_size: few; v_call: TRBV5-4; j_call: TRBJ2-1; cdr3_nt: TGTGCCAGCAGCCTGCCGGGGGGGGCCAATGAGCAGTTCTTC; cdr3_aa: CASSLPGGANEQFF
d_call: .; clone_size: .; v_call: TRBV5-1; j_call: TRBJ2-2; cdr3_nt: TGCGCCAGCAGCCAATCCGACAGGCCGGACGGGGAGCTGTTTTTT; cdr3_aa: CASSQSDRPDGELFF
d_call: TRBD2; clone_size: few; v_call: TRBV29-1; j_call: TRBJ2-1; cdr3_nt: TGCAGCGTGATAAGCGGGATCGATGAGCAGTTCTTC; cdr3_aa: CSVISGIDEQFF
d_call: TRBD2; clone_size: many; v_call: TRBV12-3/TRBV12-4; j_call: TRBJ2-1; cdr3_nt: TGTGCCAGCAGACCTACTAGCGGGGCCTACAATGAGCAGTTCTTC; cdr3_aa: CASRPTSGAYNEQFF
d_call: .; clone_size: many; v_call: TRBV9; j_call: TRBJ2-7; cdr3_nt: TGTGCCAGCAGCGTAACAGGACAGACCTACGAGCAGTACTTC; cdr3_aa: CASSVTGQTYEQYF
d_call: .; clone_size: many; v_call: TRBV27; j_call: TRBJ2-2; cdr3_nt: TGTGCCAGCAGTTCTACAGGGAACACCGGGGAGCTGTTTTTT; cdr3_aa: CASSSTGNTGELFF
d_call: .; clone_size: .; v_call: TRBV7-2; j_call: TRBJ2-5; cdr3_nt: TGTGCCAGCAGCCCGCCCGGGGCCTTGCCACAAGAGACCCAGTACTTC; cdr3_aa: CASSPPGALPQETQYF
d_call: .; clone_size: many; v_call: TRBV29-1; j_call: TRBJ2-1; cdr3_nt: TGCAGCGTCACCCTCAGCGGAGGAACACCGTTCTTC; cdr3_aa: CSVTLSGGTPFF
d_call: .; clone_size: few; v_call: TRBV6-1; j_call: TRBJ2-1; cdr3_nt: TGTGCCAGCAGAGAGACACCGAGCTCCTACAATGAGCAGTTCTTC; cdr3_aa: CASRETPSSYNEQFF
d_call: .; clone_size: few; v_call: TRBV10-2; j_call: TRBJ2-5; cdr3_nt: TGCGCCAGCAGTTTTGTGACTAGTAAAGAGACCCAGTACTTC; cdr3_aa: CASSFVTSKETQYF
d_call: .; clone_size: .; v_call: TRBV24-1; j_call: TRBJ1-1; cdr3_nt: TGTGCCACCCGGGGTAGGGGCGCGGGGAACACTGAAGCTTTCTTT; cdr3_aa: CATRGRGAGNTEAFF
d_call: .; clone_size: .; v_call: TRBV7-2; j_call: TRBJ2-7; cdr3_nt: TGTGCCAGCAGCTTACTGGCAGGGGACGAGCAGTACTTC; cdr3_aa: CASSLLAGDEQYF
d_call: .; clone_size: few; v_call: TRBV7-9; j_call: TRBJ2-5; cdr3_nt: TGTGCCAGCAGCAGACTAGAAGGCGGGGAGACCCAGTACTTC; cdr3_aa: CASSRLEGGETQYF
d_call: .; clone_size: few; v_call: TRBV7-2; j_call: TRBJ2-1; cdr3_nt: TGTGCCAGCAGTTTGACACACTCCTACAATGAGCAGTTCTTC; cdr3_aa: CASSLTHSYNEQFF
d_call: .; clone_size: .; v_call: TRBV30; j_call: TRBJ2-7; cdr3_nt: TGTGCCTGGAAGTGGGGGCGGAACACCTACGAGCAGTACTTC; cdr3_aa: CAWKWGRNTYEQYF
d_call: TRBD2; clone_size: many; v_call: TRBV20-1; j_call: TRBJ2-7; cdr3_nt: TGCAGTGCTCGGACTAGCGGGCTGTCGGTTCCCTACGAGCAGTACTTC; cdr3_aa: CSARTSGLSVPYEQYF
d_call: .; clone_size: few; v_call: TRBV27; j_call: TRBJ2-1; cdr3_nt: TGTGCCAGCAGTACAGGGACGACGGCACAGTTCTTC; cdr3_aa: CASSTGTTAQFF
d_call: TRBD2; clone_size: many; v_call: TRBV5-1; j_call: TRBJ2-3; cdr3_nt: TGCGCCAGCGGACTAGCGGGAGCTGATACGCAGTATTTT; cdr3_aa: CASGLAGADTQYF
d_call: TRBD2; clone_size: many; v_call: TRBV11-2; j_call: TRBJ2-3; cdr3_nt: TGTGCCAGCAGCGCCCTGGGACTAGCGGGAGGGCCTATCCCAGATACGCAGTATTTT; cdr3_aa: CASSALGLAGGPIPDTQYF
d_call: TRBD1; clone_size: .; v_call: TRBV28; j_call: TRBJ2-2; cdr3_nt: TGTGCCGGCAACATGGGACAGCCCTCCGCGGGGGAGCTGTTTTTT; cdr3_aa: CAGNMGQPSAGELFF
d_call: TRBD1; clone_size: .; v_call: TRBV5-1; j_call: TRBJ2-7; cdr3_nt: TGCGCCAGCAGCCCGGACGGGACAGACTCCTACGAGCAGTACTTC; cdr3_aa: CASSPDGTDSYEQYF
d_call: TRBD2; clone_size: many; v_call: TRBV6-5; j_call: TRBJ2-7; cdr3_nt: TGTGCCAGCAGTTACCGGGCTAGCGGCCCCTACGAGCAGTACTTC; cdr3_aa: CASSYRASGPYEQYF
d_call: TRBD2; clone_size: many; v_call: TRBV20-1; j_call: TRBJ2-1; cdr3_nt: TGCAGTGCTCCGATCCCGGGACTAACTTACAATGAGCAGTTCTTC; cdr3_aa: CSAPIPGLTYNEQFF
d_call: .; clone_size: many; v_call: TRBV7-2; j_call: TRBJ2-3; cdr3_nt: TGTGCCAGCAGCTTTGACTATAAAGGAGATACGCAGTATTTT; cdr3_aa: CASSFDYKGDTQYF
d_call: .; clone_size: .; v_call: TRBV5-6; j_call: TRBJ2-7; cdr3_nt: TGTGCCAGCAGCACCCGGGGGTTAACCTACGAGCAGTACTTC; cdr3_aa: CASSTRGLTYEQYF
d_call: TRBD2; clone_size: many; v_call: TRBV9; j_call: TRBJ2-7; cdr3_nt: TGTGCCAGCAGCGTAGGCCCAGGCACTAGCGTCGAGCAGTACTTC; cdr3_aa: CASSVGPGTSVEQYF
d_call: TRBD2; clone_size: few; v_call: TRBV10-3; j_call: TRBJ2-1; cdr3_nt: TGTGCCATCAGTTCTGGACTAGCGGGAGATAGCTCCTACAATGAGCAGTTCTTC; cdr3_aa: CAISSGLAGDSSYNEQFF
d_call: TRBD2; clone_size: many; v_call: TRBV20-1; j_call: TRBJ2-5; cdr3_nt: TGCAGTGCCCGTCCGACTAGCGGGATCCAAGAGACCCAGTACTTC; cdr3_aa: CSARPTSGIQETQYF
d_call: .; clone_size: many; v_call: TRBV5-6; j_call: TRBJ1-4; cdr3_nt: TGTGCCAGCAGCCTGGCTAGCACTAATGAAAAACTGTTTTTT; cdr3_aa: CASSLASTNEKLFF
d_call: .; clone_size: few; v_call: TRBV29-1; j_call: TRBJ2-7; cdr3_nt: TGCAGCGTCCCCGGGATAAGGACCTACGAGCAGTACTTC; cdr3_aa: CSVPGIRTYEQYF
d_call: .; clone_size: .; v_call: TRBV14; j_call: TRBJ1-4; cdr3_nt: TGTGCCAGCAGCCGACACCGGGCGGAAACTAATGAAAAACTGTTTTTT; cdr3_aa: CASSRHRAETNEKLFF
d_call: .; clone_size: many; v_call: TRBV15; j_call: TRBJ2-3; cdr3_nt: TGTGCCACCAGCAGACATACTATCCTCACAGATACGCAGTATTTT; cdr3_aa: CATSRHTILTDTQYF
d_call: TRBD2; clone_size: many; v_call: TRBV12-3/TRBV12-4; j_call: TRBJ2-1; cdr3_nt: TGTGCCAGCAGAGCGGGGCCAGGGTACAATGAGCAGTTCTTC; cdr3_aa: CASRAGPGYNEQFF
d_call: .; clone_size: many; v_call: TRBV12-3/TRBV12-4; j_call: TRBJ1-2; cdr3_nt: TGTGCCAGCAGCCCCTCGGGCAGGCTGGACTATGGCTACACCTTC; cdr3_aa: CASSPSGRLDYGYTF